This T cell receptor beta chain was sequenced in a study of T-cell reconstitution after alpha-beta-depleted transplantation in children. Unique molecular identifiers were used in preparing the TCRbeta library. TCRdb re-called the PCR reads with MiXCR, one entry per CDR3 protein. The data contain about 230,000 distinct CDR3 sequences, approximately 9.7% of them singletons. This clonotype was seen many times. From germline, CDR1 is SGHDN and CDR2 FVKESK. V was pared by 0 bases and J by 4 bases, with 6 bases of the junction left unmatched. The CDR3 is 16 residues long. This sequence originates from a human donor who donated a stem cell graft to a child with SCID. The chain uses TRBV14 and TRBJ2-1; 7 bases fit TRBD2. Source: PBMCs from the stem cell graft donor, taken from the stem cell graft. CDR3 amino acids: CASSQDPGSGYNEQFF. CDR3 nucleotides: TGTGCCAGCAGCCAAGATCCTGGTAGCGGGTACAATGAGCAGTTCTTC.